Reported below is one T cell receptor (beta chain). This clone was seen a single time. It has no known antigen specificity. Base qualities are not recorded, but no much larger clone differs from it by a single base. The CDR3 has 15 amino acids, counting the end cysteine and phenylalanine. The read is trimmed to its CDR3 DNA, 45 bases read in frame from base 1. Trimming takes 3 bases from V and 4 bases from J, and the germline ends sit 16 bases apart. CDR1 and CDR2, looked up from the germline V gene, are SGHDT and YYEEEE. This specimen's treatment or condition label, interpreted: 19 received Ad26.COV2.S at low or high dose, single or two shots; about 5 received placebo; per-sample allocation not given. For vaccine and placebo recipients, repertoires were sequenced using samples collected on day 63 after the first injection. In Cohort 1b, 20 to 25 adults aged 18-55 years were enrolled at a single site in Boston, USA, between 29 July and 7 August 2020. Ad26.COV2.S was a replication-incompetent adenovirus type 26 vector expressing a prefusion-stabilized SARS-CoV-2 spike protein from the original Wuhan strain.

This sample was included in a study of Ad26.COV2.S vaccination and SARS-CoV-2 variants (dated by TCRdb to about 2021). In the study overall: Vaccine-arm donors were drawn from COV1001, a multicentre, randomized, double-blind, placebo-controlled phase I-IIa trial of Ad26.COV2.S in healthy adults. Ad26.COV2.S was administered intramuscularly at 5 x 10^10 or 1 x 10^11 viral particles, either as a single shot or as two shots given 56 days apart. TCRbeta repertoire sequencing served as the tool for gauging how specific and how broad the SARS-CoV-2-reactive T cell receptors were following Ad26.COV2.S vaccination. The TCR-sequenced set comprised approximately 32 samples: approximately 20 Ad26.COV2.S vaccine recipients, 5 placebo recipients and 8 SARS-CoV-2 convalescent individuals. Trial participants were randomized into five groups of five, in which low-dose or high-dose Ad26.COV2.S was given once or twice, or placebo was given on both occasions. Throughout the experiments and outcome assessment, investigators stayed blinded to trial group allocation.

Overall results and qualifications from the work: Higher spike-specific TCR breadth was observed in Ad26.COV2.S recipients than in placebo recipients (P = 0.0014). The study lacked the statistical power to compare responses across vaccine doses or regimens. According to the authors, total T cell responses may have been underestimated by the TCR breadth and depth analyses. Comparable non-spike TCR breadth was observed between vaccine and placebo recipients, consistent with only spike being contained in the vaccine. Substantial breadth of spike-specific CD8+ and CD4+ T cell responses was reported after vaccination.

The immunoSEQ Assay was the method used to sequence TCRbeta CDR3 regions. After extraction, genomic DNA underwent amplification by bias-controlled multiplex PCR, followed by high-throughput sequencing. As for how the authors treated the data: To quantify the absolute abundance of every unique TCRbeta CDR3 region, sequences were collapsed and filtered. Usable DNA was measured by amplifying reference genes present in all nucleated cells, and TCRbeta template counts were normalized to that usable DNA to estimate T cell fraction. Repertoire TCRs were annotated as SARS-CoV-2-specific when V gene, CDR3 amino acid sequence and J gene were exactly matched to a known reactive TCR set. The reference SARS-CoV-2 TCR set came from MIRA and was filtered for enrichment in COVID-19-positive ImmuneCODE repertoires, removing public or cross-reactive TCRs. Drawing on the MIRA antigens, annotated TCRs were analysed further at the level of specific ORF or position within ORF. Breadth was defined as the number of annotated unique rearrangements divided by the total number of unique productive rearrangements, and depth was defined as the summed frequency of the annotated unique rearrangements. Group comparisons of TCR breadth used two-sided Wilcoxon rank-sum tests. TCRdb retrieved this table from immuneACCESS and kept in-frame rearrangements only. Not all clones are present; in checked studies, unresolved V genes account for under half, and no reason is known for the remainder. V, J and clone size are those of that table, while D and trimming were read from the DNA. Here the sample has around 310,000 clones; roughly nine tenths occur a single time. The ten largest clones represent 5.5% of the sample.

The receptor chain draws on TRBV5-6 and TRBJ1-2; 5 matching bases give a weak D call of TRBD1. Sample: peripheral blood, taken in a trial of Ad26.COV2.S vaccine versus placebo. The receptor was isolated from a person aged 18-60 years who received the Ad26.COV2.S COVID-19 vaccine or a placebo. The CDR3 loop reads CASSSGRGRTYGYTF. The DNA is as follows: TGTGCCAGCAGCTCGGGACGGGGACGAACCTATGGCTACACCTTC.